These 15 T cell receptor beta chains originate from one sample sequenced in a study of T cell responses to AZD1222 COVID-19 vaccine (dated by TCRdb to about 2021). The method was the immunoSEQ multiplex PCR assay. TCRdb took this table from immuneACCESS and kept in-frame rearrangements with V and J called. Such tables lack part of the clones; where checked against another copy, unresolved V genes explain under half of the gap, and the rest is unexplained. The sample contains 150,000 to 180,000 clones, more than 90% of them found a single time. Clones ranked in the top ten supply approximately 1.5% of the sample. The time point label corresponds to: about 28 days (+/-7) after the second vaccine dose. The specimen comprised peripheral blood, sampled 28 days after the second AZD1222 dose. The origin of the receptors is an adult who received the AZD1222 COVID-19 vaccine.

In its sample, this clone was seen a few times. The gene calls are TRBV27 and TRBJ2-1; the D gene is possibly TRBD2 (6 bases). This CDR3 contains 15 residues. The germline V gene has CDR1 MNHEY and CDR2 SMNVEV (reference sequence). The V and J ends lost 1 base and 5 bases respectively, with 12 bases between them. The CDR3 DNA is TGTGCCAGCAGTTTATTGGCGGGGCTGAACAATGAGCAGTTCTTC. Its protein is CASSLLAGLNNEQFF.

CDR3 bases: TGTGCCAGCAGCTTGTTGGACAGGGGTACCTACGAGCAGTACTTC. Its protein is CASSLLDRGTYEQYF. V usage is TRBV5-5 and J usage is TRBJ2-7, with TRBD1 identical over 9 bases. The V gene's germline CDR1 is SGHKS and CDR2 YYEKEE (reference sequence). This CDR3 is 15 amino acids long. The V gene end was trimmed by 1 base and the J gene end by 2 bases; junction bases not matched to a gene: 4.

The chain uses TRBV29-1 and TRBJ2-2; tentatively, D is TRBD1 or TRBD2 (6 bases each). V lost 7 bases, J lost 6 bases, and 9 bases lay in between. The CDR3 length is 11 residues. The germline CDR1 and CDR2 sequences are SQVTM and ANQGSEA. Written as DNA, the CDR3 is TGCAGCGGCCGGGGGCCCGGGGAGCTGTTTTTT. Its translation is CSGRGPGELFF.

The chain combines TRBV7-8 with TRBJ1-5, with no clear D. The CDR3 length is 15 residues. CDR1 is SGHVS and CDR2 is FQNEAQ in the germline V gene. Trimming took 5 bases from V and 7 from J, leaving 18 bases between them. The CDR3 is CASSLPRVRRQPQHF. CDR3 DNA: TGTGCCAGCAGCCTCCCGAGGGTGAGGAGACAGCCCCAGCATTTT.

The rearrangement uses TRBV7-9 and TRBJ2-7; the D is unclear. V dropped 1 base and J dropped 1 base, with 8 bases sitting between them. Germline V lookup: CDR1 SEHNR, CDR2 FQNEAQ (reference sequence). CDR3 size: 14 residues. The CDR3 loop reads CASSLGADSYEQYF. Written as DNA, the CDR3 is TGTGCCAGCAGCTTAGGGGCAGATTCCTACGAGCAGTACTTC.

The chain links TRBV7-9 to TRBJ2-1; no clear D. CDR1 SEHNR and CDR2 FQNEAQ come from the germline V gene (reference sequence). This CDR3 contains 13 residues. V was pared by 5 bases and J by 8 bases, with 13 bases between. CDR3 amino acids: CASSPTRYDEQFF. The DNA of the CDR3 is TGTGCCAGCAGCCCCACCAGGTACGATGAGCAGTTCTTC.

J is TRBJ2-2 and V is TRBV9; no clear D gene. Germline assignment: CDR1 SGDLS and CDR2 YYNGEE. The length of the CDR3 is 11 residues. With 3 bases removed from V and 6 bases from J, the gap between germline ends came to 3 bases. In DNA form, the CDR3 reads TGTGCCAGCAGCGAAGCCGGGGAGCTGTTTTTT. It is translated as CASSEAGELFF.

The chain joins TRBV24-1 to TRBJ2-2; the D call may be TRBD1 or TRBD2 (5 bases each). The CDR3 consists of 17 residues. Germline values: CDR1 KGHDR, CDR2 SFDVKD. The V and J ends lost 3 bases and 5 bases respectively, with 18 bases between them. The DNA of the CDR3 is TGTGCCACCAGTGATCGACAGTCCGGGACGACGACCGGGGAGCTGTTTTTT. Translated: CATSDRQSGTTTGELFF.

J is TRBJ2-2 and V is TRBV6-2 or TRBV6-3; 11 positions agree with TRBD1. This CDR3 has 15 amino acids. Germline assignment: CDR1 MNHEY and CDR2 SVGEGT. The V and J ends lost 6 bases and 7 bases, in that order; junction bases with no gene match: 7. This CDR3 is CASSPGQGAGGELFF. The CDR3 nucleotides are TGTGCCAGCAGCCCTGGACAGGGGGCCGGCGGGGAGCTGTTTTTT.

This chain uses TRBV5-1 with TRBJ1-2; 8 bases agree with TRBD1. The CDR3 loop spans 14 amino acids. J was trimmed by 4 bases and V by 4 bases; bases with no gene match: 6. Per the germline V gene, CDR1 is SGHRS and CDR2 is YFSETQ. The CDR3 spells CASSPGQGSYGYTF. CDR3 nucleotides: TGCGCCAGCAGCCCAGGACAGGGAAGCTATGGCTACACCTTC.

The V and J genes are TRBV28 and TRBJ1-1; D gene unclear. The CDR3 has 15 residues. The germline V gene has CDR1 MDHEN and CDR2 SYDVKM. Trimming left V 5 bases short and J 0 bases short, with 13 bases between. CDR3 sequence (DNA): TGTGCCAGCAGTCAAACTTTACCTTTGAACACTGAAGCTTTCTTT. Translating it yields CASSQTLPLNTEAFF.

The genes are TRBV9 and TRBJ1-6, with 7 bases that match TRBD1. Germline CDR1 reads SGDLS; CDR2 reads YYNGEE. J gave up 10 bases and V 3 bases, and 13 bases lay outside the gene matches. This CDR3 has 16 residues. The CDR3 is CASSGSVGQEVSPLHF. The DNA of the CDR3 is TGTGCCAGCAGCGGGAGTGTAGGACAGGAAGTCTCACCCCTCCACTTT.

This clone was seen a single time. The chain couples TRBV5-4 to TRBJ2-1; D ambiguous. Trimming removed 1 base at V and 2 bases at J, with 16 bases between. Germline V gene sequence: CDR1 SGHNT, CDR2 YYREEE (reference sequence). The CDR3 runs to 17 residues. The CDR3 nucleotides read TGTGCCAGCAGCTTGCTCAGCGCCCCAGGTCCCTACAATGAGCAGTTCTTC. Protein sequence: CASSLLSAPGPYNEQFF. Full variable domain (outside the CDR3, taken from reference TRBV5-4 and TRBJ2-1): ETGVTQSPTHLIKTRGQQVTLRCSSQSGHNTVSWYQQALGQGPQFIFQYYREEENGRGNFPPRFSGLQFPNYSSELNVNALELDDSALYLCASSLLSAPGPYNEQFFGPGTRLTVL.

This chain joins TRBV28 and TRBJ2-1, with D unresolved. CDR3 length equals 12 residues. V dropped 6 bases and J dropped 9 bases, with 12 bases sitting between them. Germline CDR1 reads MDHEN; CDR2 reads SYDVKM. For the CDR3, the DNA is TGTGCCAGCAGCCCTAGACCCGGTGAGCAGTTCTTC. Translated: CASSPRPGEQFF.

As regards this clone: Other DNA sequences in this sample translate to the same CDR3. The V gene is TRBV14, the J gene TRBJ2-3, with D unresolved. The length of the CDR3 is 13 residues. From germline, CDR1 is SGHDN and CDR2 FVKESK. Trimming shortened V by 3 bases and J by 1 base, and 5 bases separated the two germline ends. CDR3 protein: CASSQIRTDTQYF. CDR3 DNA: TGTGCCAGCAGCCAGATTCGCACAGATACGCAGTATTTT.